This T cell receptor beta chain originates from a study of shared T cell receptors in the human thymus. This CDR3 has 17 amino acids. CDR1 and CDR2 from the germline V gene are LGHNA and YSLEER. V lost 0 bases, J lost 1 base, and 8 bases stayed unmatched. Libraries were prepared by immunoSEQ multiplex PCR; TCRdb keeps only in-frame clonotypes and omits some of them. The table lists hundreds of thousands of clones, approximately 89% of them singletons. This sample was shared with a second study, whose subject was human thymus T cells. That work states: Thymus tissue was removed during corrective cardiac surgery. Use of V and J genes seemed skewed within the thymic and blood repertoires. Related studies found that unrelated individuals share highly overlapping thymic repertoires.

Material: thymocytes. This sequence joins TRBV4-3 and TRBJ2-5; 7 bases are a match to TRBD2. The source of this sequence is a boy less than two years old with a congenital heart defect. In nucleotides, the CDR3 is TGCGCCAGCAGCCAAGATCGCCTAGCGGAGTCCCAAGAGACCCAGTACTTC. This translates into CASSQDRLAESQETQYF.